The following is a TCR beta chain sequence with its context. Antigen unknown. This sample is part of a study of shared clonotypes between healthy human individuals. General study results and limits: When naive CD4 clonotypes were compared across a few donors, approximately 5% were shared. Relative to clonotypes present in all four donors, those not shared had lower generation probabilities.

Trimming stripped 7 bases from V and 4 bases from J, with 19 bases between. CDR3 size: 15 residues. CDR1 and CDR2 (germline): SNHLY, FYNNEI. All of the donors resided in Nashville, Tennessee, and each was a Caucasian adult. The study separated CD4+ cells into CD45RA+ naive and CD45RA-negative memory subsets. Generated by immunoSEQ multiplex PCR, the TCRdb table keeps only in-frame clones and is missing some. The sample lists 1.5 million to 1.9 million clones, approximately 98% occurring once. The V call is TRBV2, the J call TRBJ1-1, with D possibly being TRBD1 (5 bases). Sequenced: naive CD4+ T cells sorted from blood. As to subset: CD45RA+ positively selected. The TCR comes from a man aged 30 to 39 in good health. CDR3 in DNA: TGTGCCAGCAAGTTTGGGCAGGGCGGTAGCACTGAAGCTTTCTTT. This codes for CASKFGQGGSTEAFF.